A selection of T cell receptor beta chains follows, all from one sample in a study of shared clonotypes between healthy human individuals. Assay used: immunoSEQ multiplex PCR; TCRdb lists only in-frame clones, some missing. The sample records approximately 1.5 million clones, around 98.5% being singletons. The sequenced material came from naive CD4+ T cells sorted from blood. These receptors were obtained from a man younger than 45 in good health. The CDR3 runs from the conserved cysteine through the conserved F or W. D genes are given only for firm matches.

d_call: .
v_call: TRBV29-1
j_call: TRBJ2-2
cdr3_nt: TGCAGCGTTTTTTATCCAGGGTCCCCCGGGGAGCTGTTTTTT
cdr3_aa: CSVFYPGSPGELFF

d_call: .
v_call: TRBV18
j_call: TRBJ1-2
cdr3_nt: TGTGCCAGCTCACAAAACCGGGACCCCTCGTCCGGCTACACCTTC
cdr3_aa: CASSQNRDPSSGYTF

d_call: .
v_call: TRBV25-1
j_call: TRBJ1-5
cdr3_nt: TGTGCCAGCAGTAGAATGGGGGTAAGTCAGCCCCAGCATTTT
cdr3_aa: CASSRMGVSQPQHF

d_call: .
v_call: TRBV18
j_call: TRBJ1-5
cdr3_nt: TGTGCCAGCTCACCACCGGGCTCCAATCAGCCCCAGCATTTT
cdr3_aa: CASSPPGSNQPQHF

d_call: TRBD2
v_call: TRBV9
j_call: TRBJ2-3
cdr3_nt: TGTGCCAGCAGCACATTAGCGGGACGGGCCCCAGATACGCAGTATTTT
cdr3_aa: CASSTLAGRAPDTQYF

d_call: TRBD1
v_call: TRBV7-9
j_call: TRBJ1-1
cdr3_nt: TGTGCCAGCAGCTTACCGGGACAGGGGGCAGCTTTCTTT
cdr3_aa: CASSLPGQGAAFF

d_call: TRBD1
v_call: TRBV5-1
j_call: TRBJ2-5
cdr3_nt: TGCGCCAGCAGCTTGGGGACAGGGGGCCTACATCAAGAGACCCAGTACTTC
cdr3_aa: CASSLGTGGLHQETQYF

d_call: .
v_call: TRBV28
j_call: TRBJ1-3
cdr3_nt: TGTGCCAGCAGTTTACGCTGGACCCAGCACACCATATATTTT
cdr3_aa: CASSLRWTQHTIYF

d_call: .
v_call: TRBV10-3
j_call: TRBJ1-4
cdr3_nt: TGTGCCACCGTCCCGGCAACTAATGAAAAACTGTTTTTT
cdr3_aa: CATVPATNEKLFF

d_call: .
v_call: TRBV5-4
j_call: TRBJ2-4
cdr3_nt: TGTGCCAGCAGTTCGGAAGGAGTCCTAGCCAAAAACATTCAGTACTTC
cdr3_aa: CASSSEGVLAKNIQYF

d_call: .
v_call: TRBV5-1
j_call: TRBJ2-2
cdr3_nt: TGCGCCAGCAGCCTCACTCAGGGAAGCGGGGAGCTGTTTTTT
cdr3_aa: CASSLTQGSGELFF

d_call: .
v_call: TRBV19
j_call: TRBJ1-2
cdr3_nt: TGTGCCAGTAGTAGGGGCAGCTACAGCTACACCTTC
cdr3_aa: CASSRGSYSYTF

d_call: TRBD2
v_call: TRBV2
j_call: TRBJ2-1
cdr3_nt: TGTGCCAGCAGTGCCCACGGGGACTATAATGAGCAGTTCTTC
cdr3_aa: CASSAHGDYNEQFF

d_call: TRBD2
v_call: TRBV9
j_call: TRBJ2-1
cdr3_nt: TGTGCCAGCAGCACCTCAGGGGCGGGAGGGTTCTATGAGCAGTTCTTC
cdr3_aa: CASSTSGAGGFYEQFF